A single T cell receptor (beta chain) is shown here with its context. Its antigen is currently unknown. The sample originates from a study of T cell responses to AZD1222 COVID-19 vaccine. Study as a whole: Second-dose timings of about 4 or about 12 weeks were pooled. Points from the study as a whole: Reportedly, nearly half the spike-specific TCRs target unmutated variant regions. Spike regions recognized by vaccine-associated CD4 TCRs spanned the protein, led by 160-218 and 743-854. Seropositive at baseline were only 5 or 6 AZD1222 recipients.

Generated by immunoSEQ multiplex PCR, the TCRdb table keeps only in-frame clones and is missing some. The profile shows 100,000 or so clones, 92% of them singletons. The CDR3 is 13 amino acids. V trimming: 0 bases; J trimming: 8 bases; junction bases outside the gene matches: 4. Germline CDR1 reads SGHRS; CDR2 reads YFSETQ. Sequenced material: peripheral blood, taken on day 0 of AZD1222 vaccination. The rearrangement uses TRBV5-1 and TRBJ2-5, with 7 bases that match TRBD2. This receptor was identified in an adult in good health. CDR3 nucleotides: TGCGCCAGCAGCTTGGGGGACTACCGAACCCAGTACTTC. It encodes CASSLGDYRTQYF.